This TCR beta chain was recovered during a study of T cell responses to AZD1222 COVID-19 vaccine (dated by TCRdb to about 2021). About the investigation overall: AZD1222 recipients given second doses at about 4 weeks or at about 12 weeks were pooled, since spike-specific TCR depth and breadth were not found to differ between the two schedules. A total of 233 trial participants underwent TCR sequencing, of whom about 210 had received two doses of AZD1222 and about 25 had received two doses of the MenACWY control vaccine. Trial participants were enrolled into age subgroups of 18-55, 56-69 and 70-plus years, which contained about 160, 30 and 59 TCR-sequenced participants, respectively.

Comment on this clone: What antigen it recognizes has not been identified. Nothing much larger sits one base from this clone, and base qualities are not available.

Results the study describes overall, beyond this receptor: A significant rise in spike-specific TCR breadth and depth was observed after two AZD1222 doses relative to day 0 and relative to MenACWY recipients. Most participants were white British and females outnumbered males, and the authors suggested that clonal diversity may have been underestimated. The 56-69-year group was small, and its depth increase did not reach significance, likely because of low power. Conclusions about previously exposed vaccinees are limited, since just a handful of AZD1222 recipients were seropositive for SARS-CoV-2 at baseline. Because no samples from the day 14 peak response were available, repertoires could be characterized only after the peak T cell response. CD4 TCRs associated with the vaccine covered the entire spike protein, and the dominant responses were in regions 160-218 and 743-854. Nearly half of unique spike-specific TCRs reportedly recognized epitopes outside regions mutated in the B.1.351 and B.1.1.7 variants.

The CDR3 regions of human TCRbeta chains were subjected to immunosequencing. On the authors' methods: Repertoire TCRs were checked for matches against a reference library of SARS-CoV-2-specific TCRs that had been generated using the MIRA antigen-specificity platform. Breadth was defined as the fraction of unique TCRs that were SARS-CoV-2-associated, and depth was defined as the fraction of total T cells that were SARS-CoV-2-associated. Using the MIRA data, every spike-specific TCR was mapped to the spike region that the TCR reacted to and assigned to either a CD4 or a CD8 class. Log10-transformed breadth and depth values were compared by one-way ANOVA with Sidak's multiple comparisons tests. TCRdb carries this immuneACCESS record with in-frame sequences only. Its versions omit some clonotypes, under half of them owing to an unresolved V gene in the studies checked, with the rest unexplained. D and trimming come from the DNA, and the V and J calls and clone size come from that table. The sample contains 130,000 or so clones, about nine tenths of them found a single time. In total, the top ten clones hold 6.5% to 8.5% of the sample.

The time point label, as the study defines it: baseline before first vaccination. Vaccinee samples were obtained from the UK trials COV001 and COV002, which included a single-blind randomized controlled phase 2/3 trial of AZD1222 (ChAdOx1 nCoV-19) in healthy adults. Trial participant PBMC samples were collected at day 0 and day 28 after the second dose for TCRbeta chain sequencing. V is shortened by 3 bases, J by 0 bases, and the region joining them spans 15 bases. Reading from cysteine to phenylalanine, the CDR3 counts 18 amino acids. Of the read, only the CDR3 DNA is kept; its 54 bases are in frame from base 1. In the germline V gene (reference sequence), CDR1 corresponds to LNHDA and CDR2 to SQIVND.

This receptor chain uses TRBV19 and TRBJ1-6; the D gene cannot be named for sure. Sequencing used peripheral blood, obtained on day 0 of AZD1222 vaccination. This clonotype was obtained from an adult in good health. The CDR3 region reads CASSMRAGVSSYNSPLHF. The DNA sequence follows: TGTGCCAGTAGTATGCGGGCAGGCGTCTCCTCCTATAATTCACCCCTCCACTTT.